The 20 T cell receptor beta chains in this list originate from one sample, sequenced in a study of shared clonotypes between healthy human individuals. Sequencing used immunoSEQ multiplex PCR; TCRdb keeps in-frame clones, though not all of them. Among hundreds of thousands of clones listed, about 74% were seen once. Sequencing was performed on PBMCs. All receptors derive from a woman in her 40s in good health. Some clones in this sample may be carry-over from other donors' samples.

Comments on this clone: Since a far larger clone is one base different, this is likely a read error. It is likely a read error, because the conserved phenylalanine at the end of the CDR3 is missing. The rearrangement uses TRBV7-2 and TRBJ1-5, with 10 bases matching TRBD1. The J segment lost 7 bases and the V segment lost 1 base, leaving 4 bases of the junction unmatched. This CDR3 comprises 15 residues. Germline V gives CDR1 SGHTA, CDR2 FQGNSA. CDR3 sequence: CASSLEGQGIQPQHL. DNA for the CDR3: TGTGCCAGCAGCTTAGAGGGACAGGGGATCCAGCCCCAGCATCTT.

This clone was recorded only once. The chain combines TRBV19 with TRBJ2-3, with D possibly matching TRBD1 (6 bases). This CDR3 has 13 residues. CDR1 and CDR2 from the germline V gene are LNHDA and SQIVND (reference sequence). V dropped 7 bases and J dropped 3 bases, with 11 bases sitting between them. The CDR3 loop reads CASTPDRTDTQYF. CDR3 in DNA: TGTGCCAGTACCCCGGACAGAACAGATACGCAGTATTTT.

The chain carries TRBV6-5 and TRBJ2-1, with 8 bases identical to TRBD1. Germline V gives CDR1 MNHEY, CDR2 SVGAGI. Trimming took 6 bases from V and 4 from J; bases not matched to a gene: 8. The CDR3 runs 15 residues. CDR3 sequence reads: CASSQAGGGYNEQFF. The CDR3 bases are TGTGCCAGCAGCCAAGCAGGGGGCGGTTACAATGAGCAGTTCTTC.

V is TRBV7-6 and J is TRBJ2-2; D unclear. Per the germline V gene, CDR1 is SGHVS and CDR2 is FNYEAQ. V shed 0 bases and J shed 5 bases, with 1 base lying between them. The CDR3 sequence is 12 residues long. The CDR3, as DNA: TGTGCCAGCAGCTTAGCAACCGGGGAGCTGTTTTTT. It translates to CASSLATGELFF.

The genes are TRBV30 and TRBJ2-7; 10 positions match TRBD2. The germline CDR1 and CDR2 sequences are GTSNPN and SVGIG (reference sequence). This CDR3 has 16 amino acids. The V segment lost 2 bases and the J segment 5 bases; nucleotides outside the gene matches: 12. The CDR3 bases are TGTGCCTGGAGTTTGCTATTACTAGCGGGAAGGCACGAGCAGTACTTC. Translating it yields CAWSLLLLAGRHEQYF. Full variable domain (missing parts from reference TRBV30 and TRBJ2-7): SQTIHQWPATLVQPVGSPLSLECTVEGTSNPNLYWYRQAAGRGLQLLFYSVGIGQISSEVPQNLSASRPQDRQFILSSKKLLLSDSGFYLCAWSLLLLAGRHEQYFGPGTRLTVT.

Concerning this clone: Since a far larger clone is one base different, this is likely a read error. This chain uses TRBV6-6 with TRBJ2-3; the match to TRBD2 covers 8 bases. The CDR3 sequence is 16 residues long. CDR1 is MNHNY and CDR2 is SVGAGI in the germline V gene (reference sequence). This chain's CDR3 is CASSNLSGTRTDKQYF. CDR3 nucleotides: TGTGCCAGCAGTAATCTTAGCGGGACTCGCACAGATAAGCAGTATTTT.

Comments on this clone: Within the sample, other DNA sequences also encode this same CDR3. The chain combines TRBV28 with TRBJ2-5; D perhaps matches TRBD2 (6 bases). Trimming stripped 7 bases from V and 4 bases from J, with 19 bases between. From germline, CDR1 is MDHEN and CDR2 SYDVKM. The CDR3 is 15 residues long. The CDR3 DNA is TGTGCCAGCATCCCCCCGGGGGATGGAAGAGAGACCCAGTACTTC. Amino acid sequence: CASIPPGDGRETQYF.

J is TRBJ1-1 and V is TRBV7-3; D is unclear. CDR1 and CDR2 (germline): SGHTA, FQGTGA. The ends were cut back, 1 base at V and 4 bases at J, with 7 bases in the middle. CDR3 length equals 13 residues. CDR3 protein: CASSLNRGTEAFF. DNA of the CDR3: TGTGCCAGCAGCTTAAACCGGGGCACTGAAGCTTTCTTT.

This clone was seen a few times. The V call is TRBV18, the J call TRBJ1-1, with D unresolved. The CDR3 extends over 12 amino acids. In germline, CDR1 is KGHSH, CDR2 LQKENI. V lost 6 bases to trimming and J lost 7 bases, with 12 bases between them. Here the CDR3 DNA reads TGTGCCAGCTCTTCTCAGGAGGATGAAGCTTTCTTT. Its translation: CASSSQEDEAFF.

In DNA, the CDR3 is TGCGCCAGCAGCCAAGTAGAAGGTTCCAATGAGCAGTTCTTC. This codes for CASSQVEGSNEQFF. The V and J genes are TRBV4-1 and TRBJ2-1; D is uncertain. Per germline, CDR1 MGHRA and CDR2 YSYEKL. The CDR3 contains 14 residues. The V gene lost 1 base and the J gene lost 6 bases, with 10 bases spanning the gap.

V gene TRBV19 combines with J gene TRBJ1-2; D not certain. Trimming shortened V by 11 bases and J by 0 bases, and 25 bases separated the two germline ends. Germline CDR1 and CDR2: LNHDA and SQIVND (reference sequence). The CDR3 sequence is 17 residues long. The CDR3 region is CASQGRTPEPSNYGYTF. In nucleotides, the CDR3 is TGTGCCTCACAAGGGAGAACCCCGGAGCCCTCTAACTATGGCTACACCTTC.

In this sample, this clone turned up a few times. The rearrangement links TRBV2 to TRBJ2-7, with a weak D call TRBD2 (6 bases). The CDR3 contains 15 residues. CDR1 SNHLY and CDR2 FYNNEI come from the germline V gene. Deletions cut 5 bases from V and 0 bases from J, with 14 bases between. CDR3 region: CASSPSGFLSYEQYF. In DNA form, the CDR3 reads TGTGCCAGCAGTCCCAGCGGGTTTCTCTCCTACGAGCAGTACTTC. The full variable domain, completed using reference TRBV2 and TRBJ2-7, is EPEVTQTPSHQVTQMGQEVILRCVPISNHLYFYWYRQILGQKVEFLVSFYNNEISEKSEIFDDQFSVERPDGSNFTLKIRSTKLEDSAMYFCASSPSGFLSYEQYFGPGTRLTVT.

The chain carries TRBV4-2 and TRBJ2-1; TRBD2 might be the D (6 bases). CDR1 and CDR2 from the germline V gene are LGHNA and YNFKEQ. Between the trimmed V and J ends, which lost 4 bases and 4 bases, there was a span of 17 bases. The CDR3 runs 16 residues. The CDR3 region has the DNA TGTGCCAGCAGCCCCCGAGGGGTAGCGGAGTACAATGAGCAGTTCTTC. Translating gives CASSPRGVAEYNEQFF.

This clone was observed many times. Other DNA sequences of this sample code for an identical CDR3. The chain has TRBV7-9 and TRBJ2-7; D possibly matches TRBD1 or TRBD2 (7 bases each). The V gene lost 5 bases and the J gene lost 0 bases, with 17 bases spanning the gap. Germline-derived CDR1 and CDR2 are SEHNR and FQNEAQ (reference sequence). This CDR3 has 16 amino acids. CDR3 DNA: TGTGCCAGCAGCCGGGGAGGGACAGCGGACTCCTACGAGCAGTACTTC. This codes for CASSRGGTADSYEQYF.

V is TRBV29-1 and J is TRBJ2-7, with D possibly called TRBD1 or TRBD2 (5 bases each). Trimming removed 6 bases from V and 7 bases from J, with 13 bases in between. The CDR3 is made up of 11 amino acids. Germline-derived CDR1 and CDR2 are SQVTM and ANQGSEA. This chain's CDR3 is CSVLRGPEQYF. The CDR3 DNA sequence: TGCAGCGTCCTGAGGGGCCCAGAGCAGTACTTC.

The table lists this clone with a count of one. A far bigger clonotype differs at one base, so this is likely a read error. The V gene is TRBV29-1, the J gene TRBJ2-5, with D possibly being TRBD1 (6 bases). CDR3 length: 12 amino acids. V was clipped by 8 bases and J by 2 bases, with 12 bases between them. Per germline, CDR1 SQVTM and CDR2 ANQGSEA. CDR3: CSTGGQQETQYF. DNA of the CDR3: TGCAGCACCGGTGGACAGCAAGAGACCCAGTACTTC.

Details on this clone: Other DNA sequences in this sample translate to the same CDR3. The CDR3 region is CASSPSGGNEQFF. The CDR3 DNA follows: TGTGCCAGCTCACCATCAGGGGGCAATGAGCAGTTCTTC. The J gene is TRBJ2-1, the V gene TRBV18; 7 bases align to TRBD1. Losses at the gene ends were 2 bases for V and 6 bases for J; bases not matched to a gene: 1. CDR3 length equals 13 residues. The V gene's germline CDR1 is KGHSH and CDR2 LQKENI.

This chain joins TRBV5-5 and TRBJ2-3, with D maybe TRBD1 (6 bases). V was shortened by 6 bases and J by 4 bases, with 21 bases between the two germline ends. CDR1 and CDR2 from the germline V gene are SGHKS and YYEKEE (reference sequence). This CDR3 contains 16 residues. CDR3 in amino acids: CASTLWGQGFADTQYF. The CDR3, as DNA: TGTGCCAGCACTCTATGGGGTCAGGGGTTCGCAGATACGCAGTATTTT.

This clone was counted many times. The rearrangement joins TRBV27 to TRBJ1-6; 7 positions match TRBD1. CDR3 length equals 17 residues. Germline CDR1 is MNHEY and CDR2 is SMNVEV (reference sequence). V dropped 3 bases and J dropped 9; count of bases not matched to a gene: 14. The CDR3 sequence: CASSFPSQGGRSSPLHF. The CDR3 nucleotides read TGTGCCAGCAGTTTCCCCTCGCAGGGGGGGCGCAGTTCACCCCTCCACTTT.

A note on this clone: Just one base apart from a much larger clone, this may be a read error. This sequence joins TRBV27 and TRBJ2-7, with D possibly TRBD1 on 6 matching bases. Germline loops: CDR1 MNHEY, CDR2 SMNVEV (reference sequence). CDR3 length: 16 residues. The CDR3 loop is CASRGAVGSSSCEQYF. DNA of the CDR3: TGTGCCAGCAGGGGGGCCGTGGGGAGTTCGTCCTGCGAGCAGTACTTC.